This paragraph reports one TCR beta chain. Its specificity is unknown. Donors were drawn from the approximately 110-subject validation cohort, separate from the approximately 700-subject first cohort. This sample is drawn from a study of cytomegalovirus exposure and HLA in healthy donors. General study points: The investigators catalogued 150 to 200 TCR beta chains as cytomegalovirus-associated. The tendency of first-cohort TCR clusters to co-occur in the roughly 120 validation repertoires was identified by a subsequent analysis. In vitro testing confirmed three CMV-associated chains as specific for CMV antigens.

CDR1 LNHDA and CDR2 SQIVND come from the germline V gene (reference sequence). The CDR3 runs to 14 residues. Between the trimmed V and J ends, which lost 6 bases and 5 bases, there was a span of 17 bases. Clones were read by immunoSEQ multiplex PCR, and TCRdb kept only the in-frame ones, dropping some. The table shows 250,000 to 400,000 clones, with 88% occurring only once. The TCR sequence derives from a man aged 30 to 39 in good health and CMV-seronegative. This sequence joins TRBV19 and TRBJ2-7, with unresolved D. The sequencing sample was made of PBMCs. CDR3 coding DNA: TGTGCCAGTAGCGACCGTCCGCGGCCCGACGAGCAGTACTTC. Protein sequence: CASSDRPRPDEQYF. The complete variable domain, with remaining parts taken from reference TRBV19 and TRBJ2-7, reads DGGITQSPKYLFRKEGQNVTLSCEQNLNHDAMYWYRQDPGQGLRLIYYSQIVNDFQKGDIAEGYSVSREKKESFPLTVTSAQKNPTAFYLCASSDRPRPDEQYFGPGTRLTVT.